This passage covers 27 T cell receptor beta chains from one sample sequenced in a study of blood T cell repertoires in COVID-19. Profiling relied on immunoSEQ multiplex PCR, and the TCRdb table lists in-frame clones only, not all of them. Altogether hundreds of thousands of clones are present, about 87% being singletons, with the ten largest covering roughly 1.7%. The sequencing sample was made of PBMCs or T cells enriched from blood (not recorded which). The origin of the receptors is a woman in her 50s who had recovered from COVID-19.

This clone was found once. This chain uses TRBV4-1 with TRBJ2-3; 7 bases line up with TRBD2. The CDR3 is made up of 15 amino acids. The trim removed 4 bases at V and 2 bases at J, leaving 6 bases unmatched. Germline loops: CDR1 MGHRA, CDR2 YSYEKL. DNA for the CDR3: TGCGCCAGCAGCCCGCAAGCGGGGAACACAGATACGCAGTATTTT. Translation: CASSPQAGNTDTQYF.

CDR3 DNA sequence: TGTGCCAGTAGTCCGGGACAGGAGAATCAGCCCCAGCATTTT. Residues: CASSPGQENQPQHF. V is TRBV19 and J is TRBJ1-5; TRBD1 aligns across 8 bases. V lost 5 bases and J lost 4; bases outside the gene matches: 4. The CDR3 covers 14 residues. Per the germline V gene, CDR1 is LNHDA and CDR2 is SQIVND (reference sequence).

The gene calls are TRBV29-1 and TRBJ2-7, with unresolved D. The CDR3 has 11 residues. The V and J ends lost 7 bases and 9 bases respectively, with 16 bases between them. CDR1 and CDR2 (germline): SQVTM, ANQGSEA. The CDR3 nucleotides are TGCAGCGCGACCTATTTAACGGTGCAGTACTTC. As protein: CSATYLTVQYF.

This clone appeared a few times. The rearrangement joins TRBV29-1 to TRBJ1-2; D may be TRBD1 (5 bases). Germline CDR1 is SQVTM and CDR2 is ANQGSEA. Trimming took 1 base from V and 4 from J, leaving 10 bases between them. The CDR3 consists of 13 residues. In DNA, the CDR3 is TGCAGCGTTGAAGTCAGGGTCGGCTATGGCTACACCTTC. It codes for CSVEVRVGYGYTF.

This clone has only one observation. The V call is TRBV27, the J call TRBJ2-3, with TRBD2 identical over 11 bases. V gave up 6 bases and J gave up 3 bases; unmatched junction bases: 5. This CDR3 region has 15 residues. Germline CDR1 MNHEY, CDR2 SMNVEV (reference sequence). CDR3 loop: CASSSLAGATDTQYF. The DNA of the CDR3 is TGTGCCAGCAGCTCACTAGCGGGAGCAACAGATACGCAGTATTTT.

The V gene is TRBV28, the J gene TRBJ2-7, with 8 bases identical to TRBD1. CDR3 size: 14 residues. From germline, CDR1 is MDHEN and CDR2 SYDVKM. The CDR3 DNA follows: TGTGCGAGTCGGACAGGGAGTGAATCCTACGAGCAGTACTTC. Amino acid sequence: CASRTGSESYEQYF.

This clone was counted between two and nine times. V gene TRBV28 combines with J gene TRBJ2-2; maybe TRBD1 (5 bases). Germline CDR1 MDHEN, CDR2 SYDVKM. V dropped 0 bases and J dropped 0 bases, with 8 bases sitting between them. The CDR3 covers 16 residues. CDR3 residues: CASSLWTATNTGELFF. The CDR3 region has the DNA TGTGCCAGCAGTTTATGGACAGCCACGAACACCGGGGAGCTGTTTTTT. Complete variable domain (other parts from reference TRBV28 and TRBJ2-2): DVKVTQSSRYLVKRTGEKVFLECVQDMDHENMFWYRQDPGLGLRLIYFSYDVKMKEKGDIPEGYSVSREKKERFSLILESASTNQTSMYLCASSLWTATNTGELFFGEGSRLTVL.

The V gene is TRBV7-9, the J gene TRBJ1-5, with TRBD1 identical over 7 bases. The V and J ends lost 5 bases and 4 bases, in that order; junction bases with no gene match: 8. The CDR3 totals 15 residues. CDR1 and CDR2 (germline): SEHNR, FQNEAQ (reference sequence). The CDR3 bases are TGTGCCAGCAGCCAGGGGACAGCCGAAAATCAGCCCCAGCATTTT. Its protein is CASSQGTAENQPQHF.

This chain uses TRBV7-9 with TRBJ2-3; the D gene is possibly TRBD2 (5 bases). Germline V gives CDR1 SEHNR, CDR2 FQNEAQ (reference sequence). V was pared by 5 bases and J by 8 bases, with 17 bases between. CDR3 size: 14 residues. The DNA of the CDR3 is TGTGCCAGCAGCGCCTGGAGGACCCCGGGTACGCAGTATTTT. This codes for CASSAWRTPGTQYF.

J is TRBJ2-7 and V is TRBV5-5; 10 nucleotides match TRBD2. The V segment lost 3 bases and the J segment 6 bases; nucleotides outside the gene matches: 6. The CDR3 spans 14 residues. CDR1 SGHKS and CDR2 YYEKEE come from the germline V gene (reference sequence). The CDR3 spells CASSSLAGVGEQYF. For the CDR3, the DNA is TGTGCCAGCAGCTCTCTAGCGGGAGTCGGCGAGCAGTACTTC.

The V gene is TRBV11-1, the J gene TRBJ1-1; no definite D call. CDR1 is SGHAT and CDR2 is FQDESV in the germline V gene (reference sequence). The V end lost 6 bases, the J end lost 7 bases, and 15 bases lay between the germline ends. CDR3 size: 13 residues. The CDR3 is CASSAQISLEAFF. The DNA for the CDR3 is TGTGCCAGCAGTGCACAGATCTCCCTTGAAGCTTTCTTT.

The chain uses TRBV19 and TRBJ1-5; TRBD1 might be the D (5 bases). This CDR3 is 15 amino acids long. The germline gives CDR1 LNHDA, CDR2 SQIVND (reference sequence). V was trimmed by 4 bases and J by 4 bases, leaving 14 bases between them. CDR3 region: CASSTGGTGNQPQHF. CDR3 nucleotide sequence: TGTGCCAGTAGTACAGGCGGGACGGGGAATCAGCCCCAGCATTTT. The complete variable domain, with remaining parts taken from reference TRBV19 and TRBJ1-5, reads DGGITQSPKYLFRKEGQNVTLSCEQNLNHDAMYWYRQDPGQGLRLIYYSQIVNDFQKGDIAEGYSVSREKKESFPLTVTSAQKNPTAFYLCASSTGGTGNQPQHFGDGTRLSIL.

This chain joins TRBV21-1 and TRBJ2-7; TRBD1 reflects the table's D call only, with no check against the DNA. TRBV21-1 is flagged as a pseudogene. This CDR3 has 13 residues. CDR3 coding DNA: TGTGCCAGCAGCACTAGACAGGGCTGCGAGCAGTACTTC. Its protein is CASSTRQGCEQYF.

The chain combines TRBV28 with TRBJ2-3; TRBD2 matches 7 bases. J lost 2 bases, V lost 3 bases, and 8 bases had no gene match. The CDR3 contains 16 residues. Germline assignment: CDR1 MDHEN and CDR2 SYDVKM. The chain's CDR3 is CASSFPKREDTDTQYF. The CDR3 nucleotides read TGTGCCAGCAGTTTTCCAAAGCGGGAAGACACAGATACGCAGTATTTT.

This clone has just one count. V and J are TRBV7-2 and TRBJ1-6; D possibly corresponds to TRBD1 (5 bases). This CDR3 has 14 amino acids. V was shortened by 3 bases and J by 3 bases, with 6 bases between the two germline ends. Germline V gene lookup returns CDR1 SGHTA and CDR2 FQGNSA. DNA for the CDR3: TGTGCCAGCAGCTTGGACAACTATAATTCACCCCTCCACTTT. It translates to CASSLDNYNSPLHF.

CDR3 DNA: TGTGCCAGTAAGGGAGGGGGGACAGGCGGTGGTTCACCCCTCCACTTT. As protein: CASKGGGTGGGSPLHF. V usage is TRBV27 and J usage is TRBJ1-6, with TRBD1 matching 8 bases. Germline trimming cut 9 bases from V and 9 bases from J; bases unmatched to any gene: 16. Germline loops: CDR1 MNHEY, CDR2 SMNVEV (reference sequence). The CDR3 extends over 16 amino acids.

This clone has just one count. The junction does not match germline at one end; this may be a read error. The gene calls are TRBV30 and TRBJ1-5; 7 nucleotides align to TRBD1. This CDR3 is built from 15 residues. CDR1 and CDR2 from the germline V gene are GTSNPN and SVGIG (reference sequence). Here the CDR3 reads CAWSFERGGNQPQHF. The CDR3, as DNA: TGTGCCTGGAGTTTCGAACGAGGGGGCAACCAGCCCCAGCATTTT.

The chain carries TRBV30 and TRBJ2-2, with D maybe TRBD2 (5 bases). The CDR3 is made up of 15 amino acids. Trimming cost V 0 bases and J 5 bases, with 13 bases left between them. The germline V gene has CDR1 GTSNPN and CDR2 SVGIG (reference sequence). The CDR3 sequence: CAWSVLARETGELFF. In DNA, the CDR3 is TGTGCCTGGAGTGTACTGGCTAGGGAGACCGGGGAGCTGTTTTTT. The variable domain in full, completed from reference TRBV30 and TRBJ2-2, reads SQTIHQWPATLVQPVGSPLSLECTVEGTSNPNLYWYRQAAGRGLQLLFYSVGIGQISSEVPQNLSASRPQDRQFILSSKKLLLSDSGFYLCAWSVLARETGELFFGEGSRLTVL.

The CDR3 coding sequence is TGCGCCAGCAGCTTGAGGACAGGGACCACTGAAGCTTTCTTT. Its translation: CASSLRTGTTEAFF. This rearrangement joins TRBV5-1 to TRBJ1-1; 8 nucleotides match TRBD1. The CDR3 runs to 14 residues. J lost 4 bases, V lost 1 base, and 3 bases had no gene match. The germline CDR1 and CDR2 sequences are SGHRS and YFSETQ.

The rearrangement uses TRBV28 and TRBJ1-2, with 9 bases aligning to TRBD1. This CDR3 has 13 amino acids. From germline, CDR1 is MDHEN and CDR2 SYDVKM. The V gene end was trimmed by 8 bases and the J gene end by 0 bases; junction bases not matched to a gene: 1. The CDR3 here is CASGTGSNYGYTF. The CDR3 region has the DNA TGTGCCAGCGGGACAGGGTCTAACTATGGCTACACCTTC.

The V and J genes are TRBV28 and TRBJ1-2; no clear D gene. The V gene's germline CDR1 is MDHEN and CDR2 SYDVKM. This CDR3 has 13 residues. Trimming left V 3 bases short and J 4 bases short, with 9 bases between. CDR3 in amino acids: CASSFVGTYGYTF. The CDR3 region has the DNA TGTGCCAGCAGTTTCGTGGGCACCTATGGCTACACCTTC.

The CDR3 reads CASSLAGGVSRPSEQFF. The CDR3 bases are TGTGCCAGCAGCTTAGCGGGGGGGGTGTCCCGACCCAGTGAGCAGTTCTTC. The gene calls are TRBV11-2 and TRBJ2-1, with 8 positions matching TRBD2. The CDR3 consists of 17 residues. Germline CDR1 SGHAT, CDR2 FQNNGV. The ends lost 1 base at V and 9 bases at J; junction bases unmatched: 14.

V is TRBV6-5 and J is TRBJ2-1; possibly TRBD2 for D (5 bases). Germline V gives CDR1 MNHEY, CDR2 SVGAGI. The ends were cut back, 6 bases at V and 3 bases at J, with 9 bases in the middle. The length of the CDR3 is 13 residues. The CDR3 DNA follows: TGTGCCAGCAGCGGCGGGTTCTACAATGAGCAGTTCTTC. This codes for CASSGGFYNEQFF.

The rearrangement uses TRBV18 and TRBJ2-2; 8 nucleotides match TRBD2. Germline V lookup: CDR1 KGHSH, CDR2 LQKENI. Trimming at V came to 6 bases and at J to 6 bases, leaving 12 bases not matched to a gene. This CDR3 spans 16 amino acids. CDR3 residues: CASSTGTSLGPGELFF. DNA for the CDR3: TGTGCCAGCTCGACCGGGACTAGTCTGGGTCCCGGGGAGCTGTTTTTT.

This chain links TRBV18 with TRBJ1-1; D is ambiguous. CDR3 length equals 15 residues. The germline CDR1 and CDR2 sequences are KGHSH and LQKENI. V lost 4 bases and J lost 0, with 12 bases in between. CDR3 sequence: CASSLNSDVNTEAFF. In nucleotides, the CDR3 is TGTGCCAGCTCACTTAACTCCGATGTGAACACTGAAGCTTTCTTT.

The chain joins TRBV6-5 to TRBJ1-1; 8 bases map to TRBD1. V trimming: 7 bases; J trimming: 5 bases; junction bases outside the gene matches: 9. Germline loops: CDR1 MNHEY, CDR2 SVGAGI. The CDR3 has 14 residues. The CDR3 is CASTIDRGQTEAFF. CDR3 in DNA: TGTGCCAGCACCATCGACAGGGGTCAAACTGAAGCTTTCTTT.

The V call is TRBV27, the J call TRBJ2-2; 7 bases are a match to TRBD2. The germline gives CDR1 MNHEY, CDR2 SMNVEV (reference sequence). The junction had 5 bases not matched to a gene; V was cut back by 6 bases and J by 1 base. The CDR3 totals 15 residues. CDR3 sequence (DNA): TGTGCCAGCAGGGGACTATCTTTGAACACCGGGGAGCTGTTTTTT. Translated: CASRGLSLNTGELFF.